What follows describes a single TCR beta chain. This sample is drawn from a study of response to subunit inactivated influenza vaccine. This CDR3 has 13 residues. Trimming took 0 bases from V and 7 from J, leaving 4 bases between them. The germline gives CDR1 WSHSY, CDR2 SAAADI. TCRdb reanalysed the RT-PCR reads using MiXCR and keeps one entry per CDR3 protein. The table records about 570,000 distinct CDR3 sequences, around 11% of them present only once. These data were likewise used in another study, on T cells expressing NK-cell markers. Turning to that study: The authors generated TCR beta cDNA through 5'RACE template switching with UMIs. The study sequenced eight donors, seven HCMV-seropositive and one seronegative. The contribution of dominant NKG2C+ clonotypes to CD8+ T cells in more than five donors was 1.0-7.0%. One observes that, in several donors, these clonotypes were also the leading ones within the CD3+CD56-NKG2C+ fraction. Expanded NKG2C+ T cell clones had unclear HCMV specificity.

The chain links TRBV10-2 to TRBJ1-6, with D unresolved. The receptor's source is a man in his fifties or sixties who received an inactivated influenza vaccine. The sequenced sample was PBMCs from blood, obtained on the day of vaccination. The CDR3 DNA follows: TGCGCCAGCAGTGAGTCTGTGAATTCACCCCTCCACTTT. Translating gives CASSESVNSPLHF.